These 26 T cell receptor beta chains share one sample of origin, sequenced in a study of blood T cell repertoires in COVID-19. Libraries were prepared by immunoSEQ multiplex PCR; TCRdb keeps only in-frame clonotypes and omits some of them. Of 210,000 or so clones in the sample, approximately 80% were seen once. The sample was PBMCs or T cells enriched from blood (not recorded which). The origin of the receptors is a woman aged 45 to 65 with acute COVID-19.

The chain employs TRBV18 and TRBJ1-6; TRBD1 aligns across 7 bases. CDR1 and CDR2 (germline): KGHSH, LQKENI. The CDR3 loop spans 15 amino acids. The junction had 9 bases not matched to a gene; V was cut back by 4 bases and J by 9 bases. The DNA for the CDR3 is TGTGCCAGCTCACTACAGGGGTCTGAGGGTTCACCCCTCCACTTT. Its protein product is CASSLQGSEGSPLHF.

This rearrangement joins TRBV6-1 to TRBJ2-7, with a possible D match to TRBD2 (5 bases). This CDR3 region has 14 residues. V dropped 2 bases and J dropped 6 bases, with 14 bases sitting between them. Germline CDR1 is MNHNS and CDR2 is SASEGT. CDR3 residues: CASSELGSAAEQYF. The CDR3 bases are TGTGCCAGCAGTGAATTGGGGAGTGCGGCCGAGCAGTACTTC.

The chain has TRBV19 and TRBJ2-1, with a possible D match to TRBD2 (5 bases). This CDR3 has 16 residues. Germline loops: CDR1 LNHDA, CDR2 SQIVND (reference sequence). Trimming took 1 base from V and 8 from J, leaving 18 bases between them. This CDR3 is CASSIGGSEPGDEQFF. CDR3 coding DNA: TGTGCCAGTAGTATAGGTGGGAGTGAGCCCGGAGATGAGCAGTTCTTC.

The chain has TRBV11-3 and TRBJ2-1, with TRBD2 as a possible D gene (6 bases). V lost 3 bases to trimming and J lost 8 bases, with 11 bases between them. CDR3 length: 13 amino acids. Looked up from germline, CDR1 is SGHNT and CDR2 is YENEEA. The CDR3 sequence: CASSFGAGDEQFF. The CDR3 bases are TGTGCCAGCAGCTTTGGAGCGGGCGATGAGCAGTTCTTC.

This rearrangement joins TRBV18 to TRBJ2-7; TRBD1 agrees at 7 bases. There are 16 residues in the CDR3. Germline trimming cut 2 bases from V and 0 bases from J; bases unmatched to any gene: 7. Germline V gene sequence: CDR1 KGHSH, CDR2 LQKENI. The CDR3 region has the DNA TGTGCCAGCTCACCAAATTCCGGGACAGTCTCCTACGAGCAGTACTTC. Translation: CASSPNSGTVSYEQYF.

This clone occurred many times. The gene calls are TRBV6-2 or TRBV6-3 and TRBJ2-5, with D maybe TRBD1 (5 bases). Germline-derived CDR1 and CDR2 are MNHEY and SVGEGT. The CDR3 has 15 amino acids. Deletions cut 6 bases from V and 8 bases from J, with 22 bases between. The CDR3 DNA is TGTGCCAGCAGCAGGACACCAGATATCAAGAGAACCCAGTACTTC. Translated, it gives CASSRTPDIKRTQYF.

The genes are TRBV20-1 and TRBJ2-3, with 8 nucleotides matching TRBD2. V dropped 3 bases and J dropped 0; count of bases not matched to a gene: 8. Germline V gives CDR1 DFQATT, CDR2 SNEGSKA (reference sequence). The CDR3 extends over 16 amino acids. The DNA of the CDR3 is TGCAGTGCTAGTCCAGCGGGAGCACCTAGCACAGATACGCAGTATTTT. Its protein product is CSASPAGAPSTDTQYF.

The chain couples TRBV28 to TRBJ1-2, with 8 bases aligning to TRBD1. CDR3 length: 14 amino acids. CDR1 MDHEN and CDR2 SYDVKM come from the germline V gene. The ends lost 6 bases at V and 8 bases at J; junction bases unmatched: 11. As DNA, the CDR3 is TGTGCCAGCAGAAACTGGACAGGGATGGAGGGCTACACCTTC. It specifies CASRNWTGMEGYTF.

A note on this clone: This CDR3 is also generated by other DNA sequences in the sample. The gene calls are TRBV5-1 and TRBJ2-6; D may be TRBD1 (5 bases). V was shortened by 4 bases and J by 2 bases, with 7 bases between the two germline ends. The CDR3 covers 14 residues. CDR1 and CDR2 (germline): SGHRS, YFSETQ. The CDR3 spells CASSLTAGANVLTF. Here the CDR3 DNA reads TGCGCCAGCAGCCTGACAGCTGGGGCCAACGTCCTGACTTTC.

V and J are TRBV30 and TRBJ2-3, with D perhaps matching TRBD1 (5 bases). With 4 bases removed from V and 2 bases from J, the gap between germline ends came to 16 bases. The CDR3 loop spans 15 amino acids. Per germline, CDR1 GTSNPN and CDR2 SVGIG (reference sequence). CDR3 residues: CAWTQGDGSTDTQYF. In nucleotides, the CDR3 is TGTGCCTGGACCCAGGGCGATGGGTCCACAGATACGCAGTATTTT.

The J gene is TRBJ2-7, the V gene TRBV15, with TRBD1 matching 9 bases. Germline-derived CDR1 and CDR2 are LNHNV and YYDKDF (reference sequence). CDR3 length: 16 residues. Trimming cost V 2 bases and J 4 bases; bases outside gene matches: 9. For the CDR3, the DNA is TGTGCCACCAGCAGACCTCTGGGACAGGGCGGGTACGAGCAGTACTTC. Translating it yields CATSRPLGQGGYEQYF.

This rearrangement joins TRBV5-1 to TRBJ2-6, with 8 bases identical to TRBD2. Per the germline V gene, CDR1 is SGHRS and CDR2 is YFSETQ. Trimming removed 4 bases from V and 0 bases from J; junction bases left unmatched: 6. This CDR3 is 17 amino acids long. CDR3 sequence: CASSPAGAGSGANVLTF. CDR3 bases: TGCGCCAGCAGCCCAGCGGGGGCCGGCTCTGGGGCCAACGTCCTGACTTTC.

The J gene is TRBJ1-4, the V gene TRBV29-1, with D possibly TRBD1 on 5 matching bases. Trimming stripped 4 bases from V and 6 bases from J, with 9 bases between. The CDR3 spans 12 residues. The germline gives CDR1 SQVTM, CDR2 ANQGSEA. The CDR3 region has the DNA TGCAGCGTTGGAACAGGTCATGAAAAACTGTTTTTT. Amino acids: CSVGTGHEKLFF.

In regard to this clone: Additional DNA sequences in this sample encode the identical CDR3. The gene calls are TRBV5-1 and TRBJ2-6; unclear D gene. The germline CDR1 and CDR2 sequences are SGHRS and YFSETQ. V was clipped by 1 base and J by 2 bases, with 4 bases between them. The CDR3 length is 14 residues. The CDR3 loop is CASSLTAGANVLTF. The CDR3 nucleotides are TGCGCCAGCAGCTTGACTGCTGGGGCCAACGTCCTGACTTTC.

This CDR3 reads CASSSPGGWNEAFF. Written as DNA, the CDR3 is TGTGCCAGCAGCTCGCCAGGGGGCTGGAATGAAGCTTTCTTT. The chain carries TRBV7-3 and TRBJ1-1; 8 bases are a match to TRBD1. The germline V gene encodes CDR1 SGHTA and CDR2 FQGTGA. The CDR3 totals 14 residues. Trimming took 4 bases from V and 7 from J; bases not matched to a gene: 8.

The chain joins TRBV5-4 to TRBJ2-2, with D perhaps TRBD2 (6 bases). Germline CDR1 is SGHNT and CDR2 is YYREEE (reference sequence). There are 14 residues in the CDR3. V lost 4 bases and J 5 bases, leaving 12 bases between the germline ends. The CDR3 spells CASSQIGTTGELFF. The CDR3 nucleotides read TGTGCCAGCAGCCAGATTGGGACTACCGGGGAGCTGTTTTTT.

J is TRBJ2-7 and V is TRBV7-2; 7 bases are shared with TRBD2. The CDR3 runs 13 residues. Germline V gives CDR1 SGHTA, CDR2 FQGNSA. The trim removed 8 bases at V and 4 bases at J, leaving 8 bases unmatched. Here the CDR3 reads CASREDTAYEQYF. CDR3 nucleotide sequence: TGTGCCAGCCGGGAGGATACGGCATACGAGCAGTACTTC.

This clone was seen more than once but under ten times. The chain recombines TRBV4-3 with TRBJ1-1, with D maybe TRBD1 (5 bases). The V gene lost 1 base and the J gene lost 0 bases, with 6 bases spanning the gap. There are 14 residues in the CDR3. CDR1 is LGHNA, CDR2 YSLEER, per germline. This CDR3 reads CASSQGGMNTEAFF. The CDR3 bases are TGCGCCAGCAGCCAAGGGGGCATGAACACTGAAGCTTTCTTT.

J is TRBJ2-1 and V is TRBV18; TRBD2 might be the D (6 bases). The V gene's germline CDR1 is KGHSH and CDR2 LQKENI. The CDR3 is 15 residues long. The V and J ends lost 4 bases and 6 bases respectively, with 16 bases between them. The CDR3 DNA follows: TGTGCCAGCTCACTAGGGGAGGTTACGGGCAATGAGCAGTTCTTC. Protein product: CASSLGEVTGNEQFF.

The chain employs TRBV7-2 and TRBJ2-1; a possible D gene is TRBD1 (6 bases). V lost 5 bases and J 9 bases, leaving 20 bases between the germline ends. This CDR3 spans 15 amino acids. The germline gives CDR1 SGHTA, CDR2 FQGNSA. For the CDR3, the DNA is TGTGCCAGCAGCCCGAGGACAGTCCCAGGTCTTGAGCAGTTCTTC. Translated: CASSPRTVPGLEQFF.

In DNA form, the CDR3 reads TGTGCCAGTAGTATAGATCTTGATCAGCCCCAGCATTTT. It codes for CASSIDLDQPQHF. The J gene is TRBJ1-5, the V gene TRBV19, with no clear D. The length of the CDR3 is 13 residues. The V end was cut by 0 bases, the J end by 5 bases, with 5 bases between. CDR1 and CDR2 from the germline V gene are LNHDA and SQIVND (reference sequence).

The chain couples TRBV4-3 to TRBJ1-1; D is undetermined. The germline V and J ends were trimmed by 3 bases and 1 base, with 3 bases remaining between them. The CDR3 loop spans 12 amino acids. The germline V gene encodes CDR1 LGHNA and CDR2 YSLEER. The CDR3, as DNA: TGCGCCAGCAGCCACAGGAACACTGAAGCTTTCTTT. This translates into CASSHRNTEAFF.

In this sample, this clone turned up once. For the CDR3, the DNA is TGTGCCAGCAGCTTAGCGCAACAGGGTGCACCCCTCCACTTT. Amino acid sequence: CASSLAQQGAPLHF. This chain links TRBV7-2 with TRBJ1-6, with a tentative D call TRBD1 (6 bases). The CDR3 runs to 14 residues. V was pared by 0 bases and J by 11 bases, with 11 bases between. Looked up from germline, CDR1 is SGHTA and CDR2 is FQGNSA.

In its sample, this clone was seen once. The chain links TRBV5-6 to TRBJ2-2; 10 nucleotides align to TRBD1. This CDR3 comprises 15 residues. From germline, CDR1 is SGHDT and CDR2 YYEEEE. V lost 4 bases and J lost 6; bases outside the gene matches: 6. CDR3 in DNA: TGTGCCAGCAGCCTTGACAGGGGGCTAGCCGGGGAGCTGTTTTTT. It yields the protein CASSLDRGLAGELFF.

The V and J genes are TRBV28 and TRBJ2-3, with a tentative D call TRBD2 (6 bases). CDR1 and CDR2 (germline): MDHEN, SYDVKM. The CDR3 contains 13 residues. The germline V and J ends were trimmed by 6 bases and 4 bases, with 11 bases remaining between them. CDR3 in DNA: TGTGCCAGCAGGTCGACTAGTCCAGATACGCAGTATTTT. Protein sequence: CASRSTSPDTQYF.

This clone has only a few counts. The J gene is TRBJ2-7, the V gene TRBV5-1; 9 bases agree with TRBD1. This CDR3 contains 14 residues. V lost 4 bases, J lost 6 bases, and 8 bases stayed unmatched. The V gene's germline CDR1 is SGHRS and CDR2 YFSETQ. The CDR3 DNA reads as TGCGCCAGCAGCATGGGACAGGGTTTTGCCGAGCAGTACTTC. Amino acid sequence: CASSMGQGFAEQYF.